This T cell receptor beta chain was captured by sequencing in a study of cytomegalovirus exposure and HLA in healthy donors. General study findings and limits: Analysis performed later found roughly 18,000 TCR beta sequences associated with HLA alleles at 0.05 false discovery rate.

With 60 Vbeta and 13 Jbeta primers, the PCR was carried out. This table comes from immunoSEQ multiplex PCR, and its TCRdb copy is limited to in-frame clones, with some not included. The sample consists of over 100,000 clones, around 73% of them appearing once. A remark on this clone: What it binds is unknown.

Germline CDR1 is SEHNR and CDR2 is FQNEAQ (reference sequence). Losses at the gene ends were 2 bases for V and 8 bases for J; bases not matched to a gene: 10. CDR3 length equals 16 residues. The clonotype comes from a female donor in good health and CMV-seronegative. The specimen was PBMCs. The V gene is TRBV7-9, the J gene TRBJ2-1; 9 nucleotides line up with TRBD1. The CDR3 region has the DNA TGTGCCAGCAGCTTATTACCGGGACAGGGAATCGATGAGCAGTTCTTC. Its translation is CASSLLPGQGIDEQFF. Together with reference TRBV7-9 and TRBJ2-1, the CDR3 gives the full variable domain: DTGVSQNPRHKITKRGQNVTFRCDPISEHNRLYWYRQTLGQGPEFLTYFQNEAQLEKSRLLSDRFSAERPKGSFSTLEIQRTEQGDSAMYLCASSLLPGQGIDEQFFGPGTRLTVL.